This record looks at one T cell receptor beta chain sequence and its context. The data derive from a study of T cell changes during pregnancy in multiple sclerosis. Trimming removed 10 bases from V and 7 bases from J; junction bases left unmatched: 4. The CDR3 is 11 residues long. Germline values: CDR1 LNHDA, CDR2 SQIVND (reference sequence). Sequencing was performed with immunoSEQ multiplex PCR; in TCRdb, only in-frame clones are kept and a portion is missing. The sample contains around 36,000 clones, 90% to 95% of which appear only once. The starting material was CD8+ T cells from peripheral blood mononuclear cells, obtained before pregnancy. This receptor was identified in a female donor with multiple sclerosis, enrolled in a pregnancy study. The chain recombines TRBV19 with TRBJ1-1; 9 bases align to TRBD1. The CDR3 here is CAIGQGIEAFF. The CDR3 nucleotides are TGTGCCATCGGACAGGGGATTGAAGCTTTCTTT.